The 3 T cell receptor beta chains listed next were all sequenced from one sample in a study of cytomegalovirus exposure and HLA in healthy donors. Produced via immunoSEQ multiplex PCR; TCRdb's table is partial and in-frame only. The sample holds approximately 220,000 clones, approximately 87% seen once. Sequenced sample: PBMCs. The source is a man aged 18 to 30 in good health and CMV-seronegative.

CDR3 loop: CASRGLAGGPGDEQFF. DNA of the CDR3: TGTGCCAGCAGGGGACTAGCGGGAGGGCCGGGGGATGAGCAGTTCTTC. The chain has TRBV2 and TRBJ2-1; 16 positions match TRBD2. J gave up 8 bases and V 6 bases, and 7 bases lay outside the gene matches. Germline V lookup: CDR1 SNHLY, CDR2 FYNNEI. The CDR3 extends over 16 amino acids.

This sequence joins TRBV11-2 and TRBJ2-5; D ambiguous. The CDR3 has 12 residues. Germline V gene lookup returns CDR1 SGHAT and CDR2 FQNNGV. V was clipped by 5 bases and J by 8 bases, with 12 bases between them. The CDR3: CASSPPLATQYF. CDR3 nucleotide sequence: TGTGCCAGCAGCCCTCCCTTAGCTACCCAGTACTTC. Together with reference TRBV11-2 and TRBJ2-5, the CDR3 gives the full variable domain: EAGVAQSPRYKIIEKRQSVAFWCNPISGHATLYWYQQILGQGPKLLIQFQNNGVVDDSQLPKDRFSAERLKGVDSTLKIQPAKLEDSAVYLCASSPPLATQYFGPGTRLLVL.

This rearrangement joins TRBV6-5 to TRBJ1-2, with 9 bases matching TRBD1. This CDR3 contains 16 residues. Germline lookup yields CDR1 MNHEY and CDR2 SVGAGI. V lost 0 bases and J lost 4; bases outside the gene matches: 6. The CDR3 protein is CASSYSYRGRPYGYTF. The CDR3 nucleotides read TGTGCCAGCAGTTACTCATACAGGGGGCGCCCCTATGGCTACACCTTC.